This entry concerns a single T cell receptor (beta chain). Its target is unknown. The observed sequence ends 3 residues before the CDR3 terminus, with the missing tail filled in from the germline J gene. The data originate from a study of T cells in women clearing cervical HPV infection. V dropped 7 bases and J dropped 2 bases, with 18 bases sitting between them. The CDR3 contains 15 residues. CDR1 is SQVTM and CDR2 is ANQGSEA in the germline V gene. TCR beta CDR3 amplified by multiplex PCR from roughly 1,100 ng genomic DNA. Method: immunoSEQ multiplex PCR; TCRdb's copy keeps in-frame clones and lacks some. The listing records about 22,000 clones. The study's findings and limits: Repertoire richness, not evenness, was significantly elevated in CIN3+ cases versus controls. Each sample's T-cell count was unknown, possibly confounding richness.

This chain links TRBV29-1 with TRBJ2-1; weak D call: TRBD1 (7 bases). This receptor was obtained from a woman between 18 and 75 years old with a cervical HPV16 infection that either progressed to CIN3+ or cleared (not recorded which). Sequences were obtained from blood buffy coat. The CDR3 bases that were read are TGCAGCGCCGTAAACAGGGGAGGTGCCTACAATGAG. Protein sequence: CSAVNRGGAYNE. The entire CDR3 protein is CSAVNRGGAYNEQFF.